A selection of T cell receptor beta chains follows, all from one sample in a study of CD8+CD57+ T cells in acquired aplastic anemia. TCRdb re-called the reads with MiXCR, one entry per CDR3 protein. The sample lists some 290,000 distinct CDR3 sequences, 56% occurring once. Specimen: sorted CD4+, CD8+, or CD8+CD57+ T cells (not recorded which) from PBMCs. These receptors were obtained from a human donor with severe aplastic anemia or a healthy control (not recorded which). The CDR3 runs from the conserved cysteine through the conserved F or W. A D gene is named only where the DNA matches it firmly. Part of the rows lack a size; the others show once, few, many or a class for expanded clones.

abundance	v_gene	j_gene	d_gene	CDR3aa	CDR3nt
.	TRBV2	TRBJ2-5	TRBD2	CASSTPGTRDYNEQYF	TGTGCCAGCAGTACCCCCGGGACTAGGGACTACAATGAGCAGTACTTC
many	TRBV19	TRBJ1-4	.	CASSTVATNEKLFF	TGTGCCAGTTCCACGGTTGCAACTAATGAAAAACTGTTTTTT
many	TRBV7-3	TRBJ1-4	.	CASSLTEPTNEKLFF	TGTGCCAGCAGCTTAACAGAGCCAACTAATGAAAAACTGTTTTTT
many	TRBV9	TRBJ2-3	TRBD2	CASSVASGEADTQYF	TGTGCCAGCAGCGTAGCTAGCGGGGAGGCAGATACGCAGTATTTT
many	TRBV12-3/TRBV12-4	TRBJ2-1	TRBD2	CASSSHSGAWSSYNEQFF	TGTGCCAGCAGTTCCCATAGCGGGGCCTGGAGCTCCTACAATGAGCAGTTCTTC
.	TRBV24-1	TRBJ2-5	.	CATSEPGGETQYF	TGTGCCACCAGTGAACCAGGGGGGGAGACCCAGTACTTC
.	TRBV19	TRBJ1-3	.	CASSIGGTSGNTIYF	TGTGCCAGTAGTATAGGAGGGACCTCTGGAAACACCATATATTTT
.	TRBV18	TRBJ1-2	.	CASSPRNLLNYGYTF	TGTGCCAGCTCTCCGCGTAATTTACTTAACTATGGCTACACCTTC
once	TRBV12-3/TRBV12-4	TRBJ2-1	TRBD1	CASSAGTVTYNEQFF	TGTGCCAGCAGTGCCGGGACAGTAACCTACAATGAGCAGTTCTTC
many	TRBV12-3/TRBV12-4	TRBJ1-1	.	CASSLVGNTEAFF	TGTGCCAGCAGTTTAGTCGGGAACACTGAAGCTTTCTTT
.	TRBV7-9	TRBJ2-7	.	CASSPIGFGSGEQYF	TGTGCCAGCAGCCCTATAGGATTCGGGAGTGGGGAGCAGTACTTC
few	TRBV9	TRBJ1-1	.	CASSAWEGTEAFF	TGTGCCAGCAGCGCATGGGAGGGGACTGAAGCTTTCTTT
.	TRBV19	TRBJ2-5	.	CASRPWSGETQYF	TGTGCCAGTAGGCCCTGGTCCGGGGAGACCCAGTACTTC
.	TRBV7-8	TRBJ2-7	.	CASSLARQISYEQYF	TGTGCCAGCAGCTTAGCGCGGCAGATTTCCTACGAGCAGTACTTC
.	TRBV12-3/TRBV12-4	TRBJ1-6	.	CASSPRVANSPLHF	TGTGCCAGCAGTCCTCGGGTGGCTAATTCACCCCTCCACTTT
.	TRBV2	TRBJ2-1	.	CASSEGRGQFF	TGTGCCAGCAGTGAAGGCAGGGGGCAGTTCTTC
many	TRBV20-1	TRBJ1-1	.	CSAKPSGRAEAFF	TGCAGTGCTAAACCAAGCGGTAGGGCTGAAGCTTTCTTT
.	TRBV7-2	TRBJ1-6	TRBD1	CASSPPGTGGPFGSPLHF	TGTGCCAGCAGCCCCCCCGGGACAGGGGGTCCATTCGGTTCACCCCTCCACTTT
once	TRBV10-2	TRBJ1-2	.	CASRAEDTLNYGYTF	TGCGCCAGCAGGGCTGAGGACACCCTTAACTATGGCTACACCTTC
.	TRBV20-1	TRBJ2-5	TRBD1	CSARDPGGDETQYF	TGCAGTGCTAGAGATCCAGGGGGCGACGAGACCCAGTACTTC